The 10 T cell receptor beta chains below all came from one sample that was sequenced in a study of radiation and T cells in renal cell carcinoma. Repertoires were generated with immunoSEQ multiplex PCR, while TCRdb's copy carries only in-frame clones and drops some. The sample holds roughly 45,000 clones, about 84% seen once. Time point in this sample: blood 4 weeks post-SBRT, at nephrectomy. Treatment given: 15 Gy SBRT to primary tumor, nephrectomy 4 weeks later. The source was blood, collected from a patient whose treatment included radiotherapy and nephrectomy. The receptor set was obtained from an older woman with renal cell carcinoma.

The genes are TRBV5-5 and TRBJ2-3; D gene ambiguous. The CDR3 is 12 residues long. Trimming took 2 bases from V and 6 from J, leaving 7 bases between them. In germline, CDR1 is SGHKS, CDR2 YYEKEE (reference sequence). CDR3 in amino acids: CASSFPRDTQYF. CDR3 nucleotides: TGTGCCAGCAGCTTTCCGCGGGATACGCAGTATTTT.

The chain employs TRBV25-1 and TRBJ1-2; D ambiguous. This CDR3 is built from 15 residues. CDR1 and CDR2 (germline): MGHDK, SYGVNS. The germline V and J ends were trimmed by 0 bases and 5 bases, with 13 bases remaining between them. The CDR3 DNA sequence: TGTGCCAGCAGTGAATACCGAGATTACAGTTATGGCTACACCTTC. The encoded protein is CASSEYRDYSYGYTF.

This clone showed up just once. V gene TRBV28 combines with J gene TRBJ2-2, with no clear D. Germline CDR1 MDHEN, CDR2 SYDVKM. This CDR3 is built from 16 residues. V dropped 5 bases and J dropped 4 bases, with 17 bases sitting between them. The CDR3 loop reads CASSPNRGSGTGELFF. The CDR3 DNA is TGTGCCAGCAGTCCCAATCGAGGTTCGGGCACCGGGGAGCTGTTTTTT.

The chain is built from TRBV7-9 and TRBJ2-1, with D possibly matching TRBD2 (5 bases). This CDR3 is built from 18 residues. Trimming shortened V by 5 bases and J by 7 bases, and 27 bases separated the two germline ends. Germline lookup yields CDR1 SEHNR and CDR2 FQNEAQ (reference sequence). CDR3 coding DNA: TGTGCCAGCAGCGTGGGCCCTCCAGCGGCCAGCTCAAGGAATGAGCAGTTCTTC. Translated: CASSVGPPAASSRNEQFF.

This clone was seen a few times. The chain has TRBV4-2 and TRBJ1-1; D possibly corresponds to TRBD1 (5 bases). CDR3 size: 18 residues. V dropped 1 base and J dropped 2 bases, with 20 bases sitting between them. Germline V CDR1 and CDR2: LGHNA, YNFKEQ. The CDR3 bases are TGTGCCAGCAGCCAAGCAAGGGGTTCAGGGAACGCCAACACTGAAGCTTTCTTT. Protein product: CASSQARGSGNANTEAFF.

This chain uses TRBV5-1 with TRBJ1-1; D ambiguous. The germline gives CDR1 SGHRS, CDR2 YFSETQ. V was cut by 4 bases and J by 1 base, with 14 bases left in between. The length of the CDR3 is 15 residues. The CDR3 sequence: CASSLQIAANTEAFF. The CDR3 DNA reads TGCGCCAGCAGCCTCCAGATCGCGGCGAACACTGAAGCTTTCTTT. Full variable domain (remainder filled in from reference TRBV5-1 and TRBJ1-1): KAGVTQTPRYLIKTRGQQVTLSCSPISGHRSVSWYQQTPGQGLQFLFEYFSETQRNKGNFPGRFSGRQFSNSRSEMNVSTLELGDSALYLCASSLQIAANTEAFFGQGTRLTVV.

The chain uses TRBV27 and TRBJ1-2; 9 nucleotides align to TRBD1. V was clipped by 4 bases and J by 1 base; unmatched bases: 4. CDR3 length equals 15 residues. Germline assignment: CDR1 MNHEY and CDR2 SMNVEV (reference sequence). The CDR3 nucleotides are TGTGCCAGCAGTTCCCGACAGGGGGATAACTATGGCTACACCTTC. Encoded protein: CASSSRQGDNYGYTF.

The V call is TRBV18, the J call TRBJ2-1; 7 bases fit TRBD1. Germline V gene data show CDR1 as KGHSH and CDR2 as LQKENI. The ends lost 4 bases at V and 9 bases at J; junction bases unmatched: 15. The CDR3 length is 16 residues. The CDR3 is CASSLRGGAAVSEQFF. Here the CDR3 DNA reads TGTGCCAGCTCACTCAGAGGGGGCGCAGCCGTGAGTGAGCAGTTCTTC.

This clone is medium-sized (0.01 to 0.1%) in the sample. The chain combines TRBV2 with TRBJ2-7, with 9 positions matching TRBD1. The CDR3 is 13 residues long. Trimming cost V 6 bases and J 4 bases; bases outside gene matches: 4. Germline V gene lookup returns CDR1 SNHLY and CDR2 FYNNEI. Here the CDR3 DNA reads TGTGCCAGCAGGCGGACAGGGGAGTACGAGCAGTACTTC. Translating gives CASRRTGEYEQYF.

This sequence joins TRBV30 and TRBJ2-3; TRBD2 matches 11 bases. Germline V gene sequence: CDR1 GTSNPN, CDR2 SVGIG (reference sequence). The V gene end was trimmed by 3 bases and the J gene end by 3 bases; junction bases not matched to a gene: 2. The CDR3 covers 14 residues. The CDR3 protein is CAWSRLAGTDTQYF. The DNA for the CDR3 is TGTGCCTGGAGCCGACTAGCGGGGACAGATACGCAGTATTTT.